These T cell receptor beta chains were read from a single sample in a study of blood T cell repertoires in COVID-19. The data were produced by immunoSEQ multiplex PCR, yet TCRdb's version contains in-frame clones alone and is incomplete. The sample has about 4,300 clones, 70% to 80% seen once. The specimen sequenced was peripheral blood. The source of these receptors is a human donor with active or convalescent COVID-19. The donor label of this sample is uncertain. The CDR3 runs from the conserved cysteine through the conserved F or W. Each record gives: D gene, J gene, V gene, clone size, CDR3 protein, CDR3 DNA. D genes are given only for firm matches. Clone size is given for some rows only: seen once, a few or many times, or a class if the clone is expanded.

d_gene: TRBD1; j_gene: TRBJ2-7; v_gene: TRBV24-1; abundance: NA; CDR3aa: CATSGKGTGTTYEQYF; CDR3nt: TGTGCCACCAGTGGCAAAGGGACAGGGACAACCTACGAGCAGTACTTC
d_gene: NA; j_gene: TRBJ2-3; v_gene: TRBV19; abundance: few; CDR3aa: CASSDTSSTDTQYF; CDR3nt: TGTGCCAGTAGTGACACTTCTAGCACAGATACGCAGTATTTT
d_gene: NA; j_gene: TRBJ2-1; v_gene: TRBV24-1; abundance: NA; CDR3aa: CATSGIGRTNEQFF; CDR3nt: TGTGCCACCAGTGGGATCGGGAGAACCAATGAGCAGTTCTTC
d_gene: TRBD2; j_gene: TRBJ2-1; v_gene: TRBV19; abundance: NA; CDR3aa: CASIGTSGNNEQFF; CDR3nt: TGTGCCTCGATCGGGACTAGCGGCAACAATGAGCAGTTCTTC
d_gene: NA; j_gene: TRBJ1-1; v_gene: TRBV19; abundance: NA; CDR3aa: CASNWAPSMNTEAFF; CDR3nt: TGTGCCAGTAACTGGGCCCCCTCCATGAACACTGAAGCTTTCTTT
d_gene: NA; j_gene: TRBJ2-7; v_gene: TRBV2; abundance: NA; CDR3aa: CASRNGGTYEQYF; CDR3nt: TGTGCCAGCCGAAATGGCGGGACCTACGAGCAGTACTTC
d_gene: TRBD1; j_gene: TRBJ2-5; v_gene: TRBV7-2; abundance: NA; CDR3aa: CASSLGTRGSLETQYF; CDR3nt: TGTGCCAGCAGCTTAGGAACCAGGGGGAGCCTGGAGACCCAGTACTTC
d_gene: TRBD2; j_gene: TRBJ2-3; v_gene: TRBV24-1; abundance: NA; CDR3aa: CATSDSGRAVYTDTQYF; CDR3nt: TGTGCCACCAGTGATAGCGGGAGAGCCGTTTACACAGATACGCAGTATTTT
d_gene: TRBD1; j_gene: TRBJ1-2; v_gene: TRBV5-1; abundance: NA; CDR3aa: CASSLSTGSGGYTF; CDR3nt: TGCGCCAGCAGCTTGTCGACAGGGTCCGGGGGCTACACCTTC
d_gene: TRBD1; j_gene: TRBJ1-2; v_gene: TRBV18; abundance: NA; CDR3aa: CASSRTGQRYNYGYTF; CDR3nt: TGTGCCAGCTCACGAACGGGACAGCGTTATAACTATGGCTACACCTTC
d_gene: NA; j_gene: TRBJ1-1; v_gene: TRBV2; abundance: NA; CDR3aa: CASSDRGDMNTEAFF; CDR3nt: TGTGCCAGCAGTGACCGGGGGGATATGAACACTGAAGCTTTCTTT